One and the same sample provided the 6 T cell receptor beta chains below, sequenced in a study of blood T cells in healthy people across ages. Combining a sample-barcoded 5' primer with a J-beta primer mix, a second PCR ran for 7 to 11 cycles. MiXCR, run by TCRdb on the 5' RACE reads, gives a single entry per CDR3 protein. This sample has approximately 360,000 distinct CDR3 sequences, with about 49% found just once. Sequenced material: blood. These receptors came from a man aged 60 to 75 in good health.

In DNA form, the CDR3 reads TGTGCCAGCAGCCTGGGGTCCCGCTCCCTGGGTGAAAAACTGTTTTTT. Translating gives CASSLGSRSLGEKLFF. The V gene is TRBV11-2, the J gene TRBJ1-4, with no clear D. CDR3 size: 16 residues. Germline loops: CDR1 SGHAT, CDR2 FQNNGV. Trimming took 5 bases from V and 7 from J, leaving 20 bases between them.

This clonotype was seen only a few times. The rearrangement links TRBV7-2 to TRBJ2-5; D gene uncertain. Trimming took off 2 bases at V and 5 bases at J, with 12 bases between the two ends. CDR1 is SGHTA, CDR2 FQGNSA, per germline. The CDR3 length is 14 residues. The CDR3 spells CASSLSWNGETQYF. The CDR3 nucleotides are TGTGCCAGCAGCTTATCTTGGAACGGGGAGACCCAGTACTTC.

The chain couples TRBV9 to TRBJ2-1; TRBD2 matches 12 bases. Germline V gene sequence: CDR1 SGDLS, CDR2 YYNGEE. V dropped 2 bases and J dropped 5; count of bases not matched to a gene: 5. The CDR3 totals 16 residues. CDR3 residues: CASSVRTSGINNEQFF. CDR3 coding DNA: TGTGCCAGCAGCGTCCGGACTAGCGGGATCAACAATGAGCAGTTCTTC.

The gene calls are TRBV7-8 and TRBJ2-4, with 7 bases identical to TRBD1. This CDR3 contains 17 residues. The V gene end was trimmed by 2 bases and the J gene end by 0 bases; junction bases not matched to a gene: 7. Germline CDR1 is SGHVS and CDR2 is FQNEAQ. This CDR3 is CASSLLTGVGAKNIQYF. CDR3 DNA: TGTGCCAGCAGCTTACTTACAGGGGTTGGAGCCAAAAACATTCAGTACTTC.

V is TRBV7-2 and J is TRBJ2-2, with 11 positions matching TRBD2. CDR3 length: 14 amino acids. Germline CDR1 reads SGHTA; CDR2 reads FQGNSA. Trimming at V came to 10 bases and at J to 5 bases, leaving 6 bases not matched to a gene. CDR3 sequence: CAIGTSGITGELFF. CDR3 sequence (DNA): TGTGCCATCGGGACTAGCGGAATAACCGGGGAGCTGTTTTTT.

This clonotype showed up just once. A much larger clone lies a single base off, so this may be a read error. This chain connects TRBV27 to TRBJ2-3; D remains unclear. The ends were cut back, 7 bases at V and 0 bases at J, with 11 bases in the middle. The CDR3 has 14 residues. Per the germline V gene, CDR1 is MNHEY and CDR2 is SMNVEV (reference sequence). The DNA of the CDR3 is TGTGCCAGCAACAAGAAAACTAGCACAGATACGCAGTATTTT. Translation gives CASNKKTSTDTQYF.